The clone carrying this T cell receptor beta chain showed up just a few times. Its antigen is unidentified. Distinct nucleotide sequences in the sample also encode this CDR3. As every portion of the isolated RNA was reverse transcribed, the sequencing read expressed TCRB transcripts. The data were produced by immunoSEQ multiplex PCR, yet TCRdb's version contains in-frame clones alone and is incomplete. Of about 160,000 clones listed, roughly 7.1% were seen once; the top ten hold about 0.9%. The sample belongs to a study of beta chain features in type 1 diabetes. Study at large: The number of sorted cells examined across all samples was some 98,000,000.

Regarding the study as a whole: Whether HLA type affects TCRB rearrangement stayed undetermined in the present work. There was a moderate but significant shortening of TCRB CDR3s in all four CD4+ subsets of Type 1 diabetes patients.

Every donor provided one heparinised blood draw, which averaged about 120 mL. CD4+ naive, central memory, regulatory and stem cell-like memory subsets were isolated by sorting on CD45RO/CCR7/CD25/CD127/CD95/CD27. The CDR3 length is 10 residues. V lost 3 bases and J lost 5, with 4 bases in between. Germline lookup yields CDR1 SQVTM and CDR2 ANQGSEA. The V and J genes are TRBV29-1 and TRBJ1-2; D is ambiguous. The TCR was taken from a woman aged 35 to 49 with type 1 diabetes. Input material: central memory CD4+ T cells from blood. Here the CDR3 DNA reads TGCAGCGTTGACGGTTATGGCTACACCTTC. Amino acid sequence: CSVDGYGYTF.